Sequencing of this TCR beta chain was carried out in a study of cytomegalovirus exposure and HLA in healthy donors. The PCR employed 60 Vbeta primers together with 13 Jbeta primers. Profiling relied on immunoSEQ multiplex PCR, and the TCRdb table lists in-frame clones only, not all of them. The data show some 200,000 clones, with about four fifths seen just once and less than 2% held by the top ten. The TCR sequence derives from a girl aged 5-17 years in good health and CMV-seropositive. Sequenced: PBMCs.

CDR3 nucleotides: TGTGCCATCGCAGGGGGCGGTTTTTATGGCTACACCTTC. Translation: CAIAGGGFYGYTF. V usage is TRBV11-2 and J usage is TRBJ1-2; 8 bases are shared with TRBD1. Trimming removed 10 bases from V and 5 bases from J; junction bases left unmatched: 9. The length of the CDR3 is 13 residues. Germline V gene data show CDR1 as SGHAT and CDR2 as FQNNGV.